This T cell receptor (beta chain) comes out of a study of T cells after yellow fever vaccination. Turning to the study itself: SMART-Seq v4 Ultra Low Input served to prepare low-cell-number fractions.

The authors made TCR cDNA by 5'RACE template switching, adding a universal primer site and UMIs. TCRdb fed the 5' RACE reads into MiXCR, producing one record per CDR3 protein. Of about 310,000 distinct CDR3 sequences listed, 3.6% are singletons. This clonotype was recorded many times. The target antigen is unknown. CDR1 is SGHRS, CDR2 YFSETQ, per germline. The V end was cut by 3 bases, the J end by 5 bases, with 11 bases between. CDR3 length: 14 amino acids. Study-wide results and caveats: Clones from primary vaccination mostly reappeared after the booster (over 95% CD4, over 85% CD8).

This material consisted of PBMCs, taken on the day of the yellow fever booster vaccination. V is TRBV5-1 and J is TRBJ1-4; no clear D. The TCR was taken from a man aged 18 to 29 who received the YFV17D yellow fever vaccine. The CDR3 region has the DNA TGCGCCAGCAGCTCGACTACTCTGAATGAAAAACTGTTTTTT. Translated, it gives CASSSTTLNEKLFF.